A selection of T cell receptor beta chains follows, all from one sample in a study of cytomegalovirus exposure and HLA in healthy donors. Sequencing used immunoSEQ multiplex PCR; TCRdb keeps in-frame clones, though not all of them. Of roughly 120,000 clones in the sample, roughly 67% were seen once. The sequenced sample consisted of PBMCs. These receptors came from a man aged 35 to 55 in good health and CMV-seronegative. Each CDR3 is given with its conserved first and last residue. Fields, in order: clone size, D gene, J gene, V gene, CDR3 protein, CDR3 DNA. A D gene is named only where the DNA matches it firmly. Clone sizes are given selectively: once, few, many, or a class where the clone is expanded.

abundance: NA
d_gene: NA
j_gene: TRBJ1-1
v_gene: TRBV7-2
CDR3aa: CASSGALGTEAFF
CDR3nt: TGTGCCAGCAGCGGGGCCCTTGGCACTGAAGCTTTCTTT

abundance: NA
d_gene: NA
j_gene: TRBJ2-2
v_gene: TRBV6-1
CDR3aa: CASSTGWGTGELFF
CDR3nt: TGTGCCAGCAGTACAGGGTGGGGCACCGGGGAGCTGTTTTTT

abundance: few
d_gene: TRBD2
j_gene: TRBJ2-3
v_gene: TRBV6-5
CDR3aa: CASSYDTSGNTDTQYF
CDR3nt: TGTGCCAGCAGTTACGATACTAGCGGGAACACAGATACGCAGTATTTT

abundance: once
d_gene: TRBD1
j_gene: TRBJ2-6
v_gene: TRBV5-1
CDR3aa: CASEQGAGANVLTF
CDR3nt: TGCGCCAGTGAGCAGGGGGCTGGGGCCAACGTCCTGACTTTC

abundance: few
d_gene: TRBD1
j_gene: TRBJ1-4
v_gene: TRBV9
CDR3aa: CASSTRGLTNEKLFF
CDR3nt: TGTGCCAGCAGCACCAGGGGGCTCACTAATGAAAAACTGTTTTTT

abundance: NA
d_gene: NA
j_gene: TRBJ2-7
v_gene: TRBV2
CDR3aa: CASRNMEREQYF
CDR3nt: TGTGCCAGCAGAAATATGGAGCGCGAGCAGTACTTC

abundance: NA
d_gene: NA
j_gene: TRBJ2-7
v_gene: TRBV19
CDR3aa: CASSPHQGPGEQYF
CDR3nt: TGTGCCAGTAGTCCTCACCAGGGCCCCGGGGAGCAGTACTTC

abundance: NA
d_gene: TRBD1
j_gene: TRBJ2-7
v_gene: TRBV19
CDR3aa: CASSIDQDRSGPEGTYEQYF
CDR3nt: TGTGCCAGTAGTATAGATCAGGACAGGTCCGGACCCGAGGGCACCTACGAGCAGTACTTC

abundance: NA
d_gene: TRBD2
j_gene: TRBJ2-5
v_gene: TRBV15
CDR3aa: CATSRDRVSGGSVTQYF
CDR3nt: TGTGCCACCAGCAGAGATCGTGTTAGCGGGGGGTCGGTGACCCAGTACTTC

abundance: NA
d_gene: TRBD2
j_gene: TRBJ2-2
v_gene: TRBV4-2
CDR3aa: CASSQVASGGAGELFF
CDR3nt: TGTGCCAGCAGCCAAGTGGCTAGCGGGGGGGCCGGGGAGCTGTTTTTT

abundance: NA
d_gene: NA
j_gene: TRBJ2-3
v_gene: TRBV27
CDR3aa: CASSSSQGFSDTQYF
CDR3nt: TGTGCCAGCAGTTCAAGCCAGGGGTTCTCAGATACGCAGTATTTT

abundance: NA
d_gene: NA
j_gene: TRBJ1-1
v_gene: TRBV5-1
CDR3aa: CASSPTGRNTEAFF
CDR3nt: TGCGCCAGCAGCCCCACAGGGAGGAACACTGAAGCTTTCTTT

abundance: NA
d_gene: NA
j_gene: TRBJ2-5
v_gene: TRBV11-3
CDR3aa: CASSFRGYQETQYF
CDR3nt: TGTGCCAGCAGCTTTAGGGGCTACCAAGAGACCCAGTACTTC

abundance: NA
d_gene: TRBD1
j_gene: TRBJ1-1
v_gene: TRBV7-8
CDR3aa: CASSGDRGVPEAFF
CDR3nt: TGTGCCAGCAGCGGGGACAGGGGCGTTCCTGAAGCTTTCTTT

abundance: NA
d_gene: TRBD1
j_gene: TRBJ2-2
v_gene: TRBV15
CDR3aa: CATSRIGQGRTFNTGELFF
CDR3nt: TGTGCCACCAGCAGAATCGGACAGGGGCGAACCTTTAACACCGGGGAGCTGTTTTTT

abundance: NA
d_gene: TRBD1
j_gene: TRBJ1-2
v_gene: TRBV27
CDR3aa: CASSQVQGAWGYTF
CDR3nt: TGTGCCAGCAGTCAAGTACAGGGGGCGTGGGGCTACACCTTC

abundance: NA
d_gene: NA
j_gene: TRBJ1-5
v_gene: TRBV27
CDR3aa: CASSLSPKGSNQPQHF
CDR3nt: TGTGCCAGCAGTTTATCCCCCAAGGGGAGCAATCAGCCCCAGCATTTT

abundance: NA
d_gene: NA
j_gene: TRBJ2-7
v_gene: TRBV29-1
CDR3aa: CSVEDRSGTHYEQYF
CDR3nt: TGCAGCGTTGAAGATCGGTCGGGGACTCACTACGAGCAGTACTTC

abundance: NA
d_gene: TRBD2
j_gene: TRBJ2-3
v_gene: TRBV7-9
CDR3aa: CASSPPLAVSTDTQYF
CDR3nt: TGTGCCAGCAGCCCGCCACTAGCGGTTAGCACAGATACGCAGTATTTT

abundance: NA
d_gene: NA
j_gene: TRBJ2-7
v_gene: TRBV7-9
CDR3aa: CASSHEEYEQYF
CDR3nt: TGTGCCAGCAGCCACGAGGAGTACGAGCAGTACTTC

abundance: once
d_gene: TRBD1
j_gene: TRBJ2-2
v_gene: TRBV4-1
CDR3aa: CASSQVDVTGGAGPGELFF
CDR3nt: TGCGCCAGCAGCCAAGTTGACGTTACAGGGGGCGCCGGTCCCGGGGAGCTGTTTTTT

abundance: NA
d_gene: NA
j_gene: TRBJ2-4
v_gene: TRBV9
CDR3aa: CASSAGTFQKNIQYF
CDR3nt: TGTGCCAGCAGCGCCGGGACATTCCAAAAAAACATTCAGTACTTC

abundance: NA
d_gene: NA
j_gene: TRBJ2-3
v_gene: TRBV15
CDR3aa: CATSRDRSGYGSTDTQYF
CDR3nt: TGTGCCACCAGCAGAGATCGTTCAGGGTATGGGAGCACAGATACGCAGTATTTT

abundance: once
d_gene: TRBD1
j_gene: TRBJ1-1
v_gene: TRBV18
CDR3aa: CASYQTGDGRTEAFF
CDR3nt: TGTGCCAGCTACCAGACAGGGGATGGGCGCACTGAAGCTTTCTTT